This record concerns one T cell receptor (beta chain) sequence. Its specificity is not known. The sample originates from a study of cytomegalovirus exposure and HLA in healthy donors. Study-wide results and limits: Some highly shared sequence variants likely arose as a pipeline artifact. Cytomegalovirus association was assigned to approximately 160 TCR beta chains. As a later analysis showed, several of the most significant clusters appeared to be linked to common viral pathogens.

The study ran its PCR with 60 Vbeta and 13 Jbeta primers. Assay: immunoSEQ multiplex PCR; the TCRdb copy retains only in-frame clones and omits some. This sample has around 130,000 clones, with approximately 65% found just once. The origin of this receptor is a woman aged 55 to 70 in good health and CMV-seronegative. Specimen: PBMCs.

CDR3 region: CASSEQGARTEAFF. Written as DNA, the CDR3 is TGTGCCAGCAGCGAACAGGGGGCGCGAACTGAAGCTTTCTTT. This chain joins TRBV7-2 and TRBJ1-1, with TRBD1 identical over 9 bases. V lost 5 bases to trimming and J lost 5 bases; unmatched junction nucleotides: 6. Per germline, CDR1 SGHTA and CDR2 FQGNSA. This CDR3 is 14 amino acids long. The full variable domain, rest sourced from reference TRBV7-2 and TRBJ1-1, is GAGVSQSPSNKVTEKGKDVELRCDPISGHTALYWYRQSLGQGLEFLIYFQGNSAPDKSGLPSDRFSAERTGGSVSTLTIQRTQQEDSAVYLCASSEQGARTEAFFGQGTRLTVV.